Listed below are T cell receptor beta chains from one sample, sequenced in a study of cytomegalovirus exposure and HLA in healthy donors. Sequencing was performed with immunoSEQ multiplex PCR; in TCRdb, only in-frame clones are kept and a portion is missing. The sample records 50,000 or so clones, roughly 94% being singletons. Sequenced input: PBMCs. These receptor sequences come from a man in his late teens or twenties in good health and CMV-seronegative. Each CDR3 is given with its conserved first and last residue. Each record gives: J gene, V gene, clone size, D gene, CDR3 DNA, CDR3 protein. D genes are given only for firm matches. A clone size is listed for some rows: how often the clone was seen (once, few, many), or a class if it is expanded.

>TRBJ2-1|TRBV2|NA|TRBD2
TGTGCCAGCGGATCTAGCGGGAGGGCCTACAATGAGCAGTTCTTC
CASGSSGRAYNEQFF
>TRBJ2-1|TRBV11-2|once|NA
TGTGCCAGCAGCCCCCGTGGAGAGAGCTCCTACAATGAGCAGTTCTTC
CASSPRGESSYNEQFF
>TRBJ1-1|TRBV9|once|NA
TGTGCCAGCAGCGGTGGGGAGGGCAGCACTGAAGCTTTCTTT
CASSGGEGSTEAFF
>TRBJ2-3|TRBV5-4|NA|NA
TGTGCCAGCAGCTTAATAACTCCGAGCGGCGGCACAGATACGCAGTATTTT
CASSLITPSGGTDTQYF
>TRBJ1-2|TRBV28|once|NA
TGTGCCAGCACCCCCGACAGAAAATCATTTGGCTACACCTTC
CASTPDRKSFGYTF
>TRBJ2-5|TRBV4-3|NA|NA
TGCGCCAGCAGCCAAGGGGGAGGCGCGCCGGTAGAGACCCAGTACTTC
CASSQGGGAPVETQYF
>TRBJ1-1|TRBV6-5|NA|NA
TGTGCCAGCAAGCAGGGGCCCCTGAACACTGAAGCTTTCTTT
CASKQGPLNTEAFF
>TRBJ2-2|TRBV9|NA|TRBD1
TGTGCCAGCAGCGCGGGACAGGGAGGGACCGGGGAGCTGTTTTTT
CASSAGQGGTGELFF
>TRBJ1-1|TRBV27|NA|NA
TGTGCCAGCAGTATCCGTTTGAACACTGAAGCTTTCTTT
CASSIRLNTEAFF
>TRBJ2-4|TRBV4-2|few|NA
TGTGCCAGCAGCCAAGAGGGTTCTAGCATTCAGTACTTC
CASSQEGSSIQYF
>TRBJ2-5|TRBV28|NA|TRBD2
TGTGCCATCGGACTAGCGGGAGGCCTTGTTAAAGAGACCCAGTACTTC
CAIGLAGGLVKETQYF
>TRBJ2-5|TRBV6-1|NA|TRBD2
TGTGCCAGCAGTGAACTAGCGGGAGTTCGAGAGACCCAGTACTTC
CASSELAGVRETQYF
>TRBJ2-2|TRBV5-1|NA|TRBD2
TGCGCCAGCAGCGAGGGACTAGCGGGAGTGGAGCTGTTTTTT
CASSEGLAGVELFF
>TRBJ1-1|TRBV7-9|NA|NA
TGTGCCAGCAGCTTAGCTGGGAGGTTAGGGGACACTGAAGCTTTCTTT
CASSLAGRLGDTEAFF
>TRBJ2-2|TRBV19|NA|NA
TGTGCCAGTAAGCAAGGACAAGTGAACACCGGGGAGCTGTTTTTT
CASKQGQVNTGELFF
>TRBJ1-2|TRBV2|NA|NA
TGTGCCAGCAGTGAAGGGACAGTAACCTTTTATGGCTACACCTTC
CASSEGTVTFYGYTF
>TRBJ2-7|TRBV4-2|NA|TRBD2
TGTGCCAGCAGCCAAGATAGCGGTTCTAGCGGGAGCCCCGAGCAGTACTTC
CASSQDSGSSGSPEQYF
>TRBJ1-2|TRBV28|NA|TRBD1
TGTGCCAGCAGAAAACCGGGACAGGTCTATGGCTACACCTTC
CASRKPGQVYGYTF
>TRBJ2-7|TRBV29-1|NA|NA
TGCAGCGCCCTCGGTTTTAGCATCCACGAGCAGTACTTC
CSALGFSIHEQYF
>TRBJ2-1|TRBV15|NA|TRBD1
TGTGCCACCAGCAGAGGGACAGGGGGCCAAGGCGAGCAGTTCTTC
CATSRGTGGQGEQFF
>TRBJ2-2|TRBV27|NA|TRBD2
TGTGCCAGCAGTCAGATCTGGGGGGGGGCCGGGGAGCTGTTTTTT
CASSQIWGGAGELFF
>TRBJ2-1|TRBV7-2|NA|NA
TGTGCCAGCAGCTTATTTCAGGTTGAGCAGTTCTTC
CASSLFQVEQFF
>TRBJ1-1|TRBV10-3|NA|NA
TGTGCCATCAGTGGAGACACCGGCCGAACTGAAGCTTTCTTT
CAISGDTGRTEAFF
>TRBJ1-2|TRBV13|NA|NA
TGTGCCAGCAGCCCGCGGACAGATTATGGCTACACCTTC
CASSPRTDYGYTF
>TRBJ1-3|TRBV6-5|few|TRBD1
TGTGCCACCCGACAGGGGGCAGGAAACACCATATATTTT
CATRQGAGNTIYF
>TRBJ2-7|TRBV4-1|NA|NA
TGCGCCAGCAGCCAGGAGGTATCTCTCCCCTACGAGCAGTACTTC
CASSQEVSLPYEQYF
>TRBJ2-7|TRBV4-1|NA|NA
TGCGCCAGCAGCCAGGAAATAACAGGCAACGAGCAGTACTTC
CASSQEITGNEQYF
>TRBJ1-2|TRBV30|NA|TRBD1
TGTGCCTGGAGTGAACAGGGGATAACTGGCTACACCTTC
CAWSEQGITGYTF
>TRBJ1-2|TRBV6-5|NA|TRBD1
TGTGCCAGCAGACCCGGGACAGTCTGGGGCTACACCTTC
CASRPGTVWGYTF
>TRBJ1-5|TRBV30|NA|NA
TGTGCCTGGAGTCCCGGGCCAGGGGTTAGCAATCAGCCCCAGCATTTT
CAWSPGPGVSNQPQHF
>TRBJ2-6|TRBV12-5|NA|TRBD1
TGTGCTAGTGGTTTGACGACCGGACAGGGAGCTATTTTAGAAGGGGCCAACGTCCTGACTTTC
CASGLTTGQGAILEGANVLTF
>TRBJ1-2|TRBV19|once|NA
TGTGCCAGTAGTATGATATCCGAACTCTATGGCTACACCTTC
CASSMISELYGYTF
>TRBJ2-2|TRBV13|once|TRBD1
TGTGCCAGCAGCTACAGGGGAAAGAACACCGGGGAGCTGTTTTTT
CASSYRGKNTGELFF
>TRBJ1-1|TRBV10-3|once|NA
TGTGCCTCCCTTTCGAACACTGAAGCTTTCTTT
CASLSNTEAFF
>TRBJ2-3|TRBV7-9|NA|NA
TGTGCCAGTTGGGGGCGGCTAGCACCAGATACGCAGTATTTT
CASWGRLAPDTQYF
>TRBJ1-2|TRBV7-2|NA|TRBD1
TGTGCCAGCAGCCCATGGGACAGGCCAGACTATGGCTACACCTTC
CASSPWDRPDYGYTF
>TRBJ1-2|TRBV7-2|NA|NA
TGTGCCAGCATGCGGGGAGGGGCTGCGGGTGGCTACACCTTC
CASMRGGAAGGYTF
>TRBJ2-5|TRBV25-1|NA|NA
TGTGCCAGCAGTGAACGGACGGGATCCACCTATCTTAAAGAGACCCAGTACTTC
CASSERTGSTYLKETQYF